This TCR beta chain was obtained from a study of blood T cell repertoires in COVID-19. Study summary: There were acute and convalescent COVID-19 samples, and they came from the United States, Italy and Spain. In each case, the material was cDNA or gDNA derived from T cells, B-cell-depleted T cells, or PBMCs.

The ends lost 4 bases at V and 8 bases at J; junction bases unmatched: 8. There are 15 residues in the CDR3. Germline V gene lookup returns CDR1 MDHEN and CDR2 SYDVKM. Followed over time, Seattle patients had been enrolled while infection was active. Source study methods: Amplification from reference gene primers served as the basis for estimated nucleated cell counts. Repertoires were generated with immunoSEQ multiplex PCR, while TCRdb's copy carries only in-frame clones and drops some. The V and J calls and clone size come from that table; D and trimming were worked out from the DNA. The repertoire includes around 400,000 clones, approximately 87% of them detected once, and 2.3% sits in the top ten.

The chain employs TRBV28 and TRBJ1-6, with TRBD1 identical over 7 bases. Sequenced input: peripheral blood. The origin of this receptor is a woman between 55 and 75 years old with COVID-19, enrolled during active disease. CDR3 nucleotides: TGTGCCAGCAGTTCGGGACAGTGGGGGGATTCACCCCTCCACTTT. Translated: CASSSGQWGDSPLHF.